This T cell receptor (beta chain) was profiled in a study of cytotoxic CD8 clonotypes in ibrutinib-treated CLL. The overall study: Following treatment for a median about 12 months, range 6 to 36, response samples were then taken. Mean values per sample were roughly 250,000 productive templates and 98,000 or so productive rearrangements. Study-level points and caveats: Sampling times, which were not matched between the groups, differed between sustained-remission patients and progressing patients.

On this clone: The antigen is undetermined.

Investigators sourced 1.5 to 2 micrograms of genomic DNA from cryopreserved PBMCs for TCR beta libraries. Clones were read by immunoSEQ multiplex PCR, and TCRdb kept only the in-frame ones, dropping some. The sample has about 140,000 clones; around 90% are singletons. This CDR3 spans 14 amino acids. V gave up 5 bases and J gave up 5 bases; unmatched junction bases: 6. Germline assignment: CDR1 MNHEY and CDR2 SVGAGI. The origin of this receptor is a human donor with chronic lymphocytic leukemia. V gene TRBV6-5 combines with J gene TRBJ2-3; 8 nucleotides agree with TRBD2. The sample consisted of PBMCs, taken after 12 months of ibrutinib treatment. CDR3: CASSTAGAVDTQYF. Here the CDR3 DNA reads TGTGCCAGCAGTACAGCGGGAGCGGTAGATACGCAGTATTTT.